This TCR beta chain was obtained from a study of cytomegalovirus exposure and HLA in healthy donors. The study, taken as a whole, reports: Productive status was seen about 90% or about 30% of the time for most TCR beta V segments in an earlier analysis.

The PCR ran on 60 Vbeta and 13 Jbeta primers. The method was immunoSEQ multiplex PCR; TCRdb's version includes in-frame clones alone and lacks a portion of them. The sample lists 150,000 to 200,000 clones; roughly three quarters were seen once. V lost 1 base and J 5 bases, leaving 5 bases between the germline ends. The CDR3 totals 12 residues. The V gene's germline CDR1 is SGHDN and CDR2 FVKESK. Worth noting for this clone: Its antigen remains unknown.

This receptor was identified in a woman aged 50 to 60 in good health and CMV-seronegative. Sequenced input: PBMCs. The chain combines TRBV14 with TRBJ2-5, with D uncertain. The CDR3 DNA is TGTGCCAGCAGCCAAGTTCGGGAGACCCAGTACTTC. Its protein product is CASSQVRETQYF. The full variable domain, with the rest looked up from reference TRBV14 and TRBJ2-5, is EAGVTQFPSHSVIEKGQTVTLRCDPISGHDNLYWYRRVMGKEIKFLLHFVKESKQDESGMPNNRFLAERTGGTYSTLKVQPAELEDSGVYFCASSQVRETQYFGPGTRLLVL.